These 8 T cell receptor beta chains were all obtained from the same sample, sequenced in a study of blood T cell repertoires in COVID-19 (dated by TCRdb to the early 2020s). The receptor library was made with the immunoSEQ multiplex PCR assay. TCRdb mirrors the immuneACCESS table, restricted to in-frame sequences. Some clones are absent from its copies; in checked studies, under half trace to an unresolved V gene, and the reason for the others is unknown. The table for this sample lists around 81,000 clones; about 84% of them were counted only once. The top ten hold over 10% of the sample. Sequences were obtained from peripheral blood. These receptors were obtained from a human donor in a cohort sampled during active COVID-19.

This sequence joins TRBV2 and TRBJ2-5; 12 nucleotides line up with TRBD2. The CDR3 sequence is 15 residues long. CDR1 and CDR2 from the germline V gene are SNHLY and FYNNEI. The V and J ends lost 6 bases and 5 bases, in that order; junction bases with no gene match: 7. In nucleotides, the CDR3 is TGTGCCAGCAGCGGGGGACTAGCGGGCCGGGAGACCCAGTACTTC. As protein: CASSGGLAGRETQYF.

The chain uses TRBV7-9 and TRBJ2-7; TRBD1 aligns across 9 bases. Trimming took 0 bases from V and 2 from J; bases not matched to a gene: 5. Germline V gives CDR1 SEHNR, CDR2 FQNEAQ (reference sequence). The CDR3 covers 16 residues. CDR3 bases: TGTGCCAGCAGCTTAGCTGGGACAGGGAAGCCCTACGAGCAGTACTTC. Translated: CASSLAGTGKPYEQYF.

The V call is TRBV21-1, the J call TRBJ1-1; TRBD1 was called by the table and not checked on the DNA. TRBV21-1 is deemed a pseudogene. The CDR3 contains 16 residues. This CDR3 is CASSTNSSGMDTEAFF. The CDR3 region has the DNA TGTGCCAGCAGCACTAACAGTTCAGGGATGGACACTGAAGCTTTCTTT.

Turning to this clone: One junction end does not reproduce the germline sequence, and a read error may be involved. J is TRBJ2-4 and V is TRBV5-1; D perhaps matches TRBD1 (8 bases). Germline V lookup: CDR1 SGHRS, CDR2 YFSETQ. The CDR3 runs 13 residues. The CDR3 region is CANSSDREGIQYF. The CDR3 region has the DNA TGCGCCAACAGCTCGGACAGGGAGGGAATTCAGTACTTC.

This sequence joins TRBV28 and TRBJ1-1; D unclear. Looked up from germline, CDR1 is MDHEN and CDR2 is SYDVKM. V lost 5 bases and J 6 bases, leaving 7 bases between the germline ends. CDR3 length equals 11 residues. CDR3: CASSLFPEAFF. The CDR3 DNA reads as TGTGCCAGCAGTCTGTTTCCTGAAGCTTTCTTT.

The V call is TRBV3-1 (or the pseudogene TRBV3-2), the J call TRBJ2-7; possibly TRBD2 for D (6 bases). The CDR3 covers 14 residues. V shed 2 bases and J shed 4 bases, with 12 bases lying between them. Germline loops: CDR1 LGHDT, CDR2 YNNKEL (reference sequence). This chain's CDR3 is CASSQPGGLYEQYF. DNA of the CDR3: TGTGCCAGCAGCCAACCTGGGGGACTTTACGAGCAGTACTTC.

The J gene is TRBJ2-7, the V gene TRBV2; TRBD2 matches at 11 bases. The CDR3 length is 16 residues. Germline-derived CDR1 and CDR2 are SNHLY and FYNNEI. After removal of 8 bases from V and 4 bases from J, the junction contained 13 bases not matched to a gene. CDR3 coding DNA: TGTGCCAGCGGCGCCATCACCCTAGCGGGGGGTTACGAGCAGTACTTC. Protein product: CASGAITLAGGYEQYF.

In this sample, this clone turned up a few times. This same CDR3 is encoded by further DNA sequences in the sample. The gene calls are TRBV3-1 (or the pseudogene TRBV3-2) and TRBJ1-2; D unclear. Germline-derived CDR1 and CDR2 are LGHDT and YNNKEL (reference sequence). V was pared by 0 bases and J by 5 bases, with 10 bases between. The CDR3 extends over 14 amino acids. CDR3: CASSQDGARYGYTF. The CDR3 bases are TGTGCCAGCAGCCAAGACGGCGCGAGGTATGGCTACACCTTC.